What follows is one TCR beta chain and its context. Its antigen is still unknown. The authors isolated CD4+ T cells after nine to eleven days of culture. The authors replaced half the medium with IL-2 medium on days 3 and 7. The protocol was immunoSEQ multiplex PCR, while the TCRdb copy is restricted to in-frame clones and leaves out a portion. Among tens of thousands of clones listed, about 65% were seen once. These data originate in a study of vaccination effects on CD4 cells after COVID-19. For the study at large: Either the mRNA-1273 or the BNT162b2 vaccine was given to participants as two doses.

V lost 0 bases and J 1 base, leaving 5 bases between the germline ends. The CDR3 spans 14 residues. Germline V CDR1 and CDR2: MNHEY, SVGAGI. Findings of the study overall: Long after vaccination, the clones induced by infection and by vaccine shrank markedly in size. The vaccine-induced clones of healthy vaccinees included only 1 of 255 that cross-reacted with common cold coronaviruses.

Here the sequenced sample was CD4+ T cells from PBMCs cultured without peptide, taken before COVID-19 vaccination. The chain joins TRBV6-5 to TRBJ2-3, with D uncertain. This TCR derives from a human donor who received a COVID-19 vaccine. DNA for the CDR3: TGTGCCAGCAGTTACTCGAAACGCACAGATACGCAGTATTTT. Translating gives CASSYSKRTDTQYF.